This entry features one TCR beta chain sequence. Profiled with immunoSEQ multiplex PCR; TCRdb holds only in-frame clones, not every one. The data contain 150,000 to 200,000 clones, almost 85% of them seen just once; the ten biggest clones take up 22%. The CDR3 is 17 amino acids. Germline CDR1 is MGHRA and CDR2 is YSYEKL. V lost 5 bases and J 1 base, leaving 21 bases between the germline ends. This entry is derived from a study of blood T cell repertoires in COVID-19. The origin of this receptor is a woman of 80 years or more with acute or convalescent COVID-19. The gene calls are TRBV4-1 and TRBJ2-7, with D tentatively TRBD2 (6 bases). Source material: peripheral blood. The CDR3 protein is CASSIVYGGTVSYEQYF. CDR3 DNA sequence: TGCGCCAGCAGCATAGTATATGGCGGGACGGTATCCTACGAGCAGTACTTC.